This entry describes one T cell receptor beta chain. In the original analysis: By means of reference gene primer amplification, nucleated cell counts were estimated. Sequencing used immunoSEQ multiplex PCR; TCRdb keeps in-frame clones, though not all of them. For V, J and clone size, that table is used; D and trimming come from the DNA. The top ten clones hold roughly 4% of a sample with 90,000 to 110,000 clones, around 82% of them seen once. The entry originates in a study of blood T cell repertoires in COVID-19. Across the whole study: Sources were T cells, B-cell-depleted T cells, or PBMCs; the material itself was cDNA or gDNA.

With 0 bases removed from V and 13 bases from J, the gap between germline ends came to 12 bases. The CDR3 sequence is 11 residues long. Germline V gives CDR1 DFQATT, CDR2 SNEGSKA (reference sequence). This chain uses TRBV20-1 with TRBJ2-5, with D possibly TRBD1 on 5 matching bases. The origin of this receptor is a human donor in a cohort sampled during active or convalescent COVID-19. Sequenced: peripheral blood. The CDR3 spells CSARDRIQAYF. CDR3 sequence (DNA): TGCAGTGCTAGAGATCGGATACAGGCGTACTTC.